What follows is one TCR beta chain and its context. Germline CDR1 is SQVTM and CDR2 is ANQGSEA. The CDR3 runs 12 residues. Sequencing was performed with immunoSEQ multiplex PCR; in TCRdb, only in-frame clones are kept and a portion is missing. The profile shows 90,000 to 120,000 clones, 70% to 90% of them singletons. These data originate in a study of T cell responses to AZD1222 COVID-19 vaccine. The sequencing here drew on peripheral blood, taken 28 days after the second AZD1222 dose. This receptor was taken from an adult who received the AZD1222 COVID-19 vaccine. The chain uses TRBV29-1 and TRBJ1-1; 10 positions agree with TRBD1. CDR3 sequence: CTGTGENTEAFF. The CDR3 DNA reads TGCACCGGGACAGGGGAGAACACTGAAGCTTTCTTT.